What follows are 24 T cell receptor beta chains derived from one specimen sequenced in a study of T cells in Graves' hyperthyroidism and ophthalmopathy. Template material for amplifying TCR beta CDR3 regions consisted of RNA transcripts. The HTBI primer set served for first-round RT-PCR of the TCR CDR3. TCRdb re-derived calls from the multiplex PCR reads in MiXCR, one entry per CDR3 protein. The sample shows about 400,000 distinct CDR3 sequences, about 16% of them seen only once. Sequenced input: blood. These receptors were taken from a woman aged 25 to 39 with Graves' hyperthyroidism.

This clonotype was seen many times. This chain joins TRBV11-1 and TRBJ2-2; 8 nucleotides line up with TRBD1. The CDR3 sequence is 15 residues long. V trimming: 5 bases; J trimming: 4 bases; junction bases outside the gene matches: 6. CDR1 SGHAT and CDR2 FQDESV come from the germline V gene (reference sequence). The CDR3 bases are TGTGCCAGCAGCCCGCGAGGGACAGGCACCGGGGAGCTGTTTTTT. It is translated as CASSPRGTGTGELFF.

The rearrangement joins TRBV11-2 to TRBJ1-4; D call uncertain. The V end was cut by 1 base, the J end by 7 bases, with 7 bases between. The CDR3 consists of 13 residues. Per germline, CDR1 SGHAT and CDR2 FQNNGV. CDR3 protein: CASSLGGGEKLFF. CDR3 in DNA: TGTGCCAGCAGCTTAGGAGGAGGTGAAAAACTGTTTTTT.

This clonotype occurred many times. The gene calls are TRBV7-2 and TRBJ2-4; 7 bases are shared with TRBD1. Germline assignment: CDR1 SGHTA and CDR2 FQGNSA. V was clipped by 5 bases and J by 1 base; unmatched bases: 8. The CDR3 loop spans 16 amino acids. The CDR3: CASSPGQVGAKNIQYF. CDR3 bases: TGTGCCAGCAGCCCTGGACAGGTTGGCGCCAAAAACATTCAGTACTTC.

This clonotype was counted between two and nine times. The gene calls are TRBV19 and TRBJ2-5; D remains ambiguous. The V and J ends lost 5 bases and 2 bases respectively, with 9 bases between them. Looked up from germline, CDR1 is LNHDA and CDR2 is SQIVND (reference sequence). The CDR3 has 13 residues. The CDR3, as DNA: TGTGCCAGTAGTCCGGTCGAACAAGAGACCCAGTACTTC. As protein: CASSPVEQETQYF.

This clonotype showed up just a few times. The chain links TRBV20-1 to TRBJ2-7, with 13 bases that match TRBD2. The CDR3 is 16 amino acids. V was clipped by 0 bases and J by 6 bases; unmatched bases: 8. CDR1 DFQATT and CDR2 SNEGSKA come from the germline V gene (reference sequence). The CDR3 spells CSARDLLAGGGSEQYF. The CDR3 DNA reads as TGCAGTGCTAGAGATTTACTAGCGGGAGGGGGGAGCGAGCAGTACTTC.

The V and J genes are TRBV19 and TRBJ2-7, with 7 bases identical to TRBD1. This CDR3 has 13 residues. J was trimmed by 6 bases and V by 8 bases; bases with no gene match: 10. Per germline, CDR1 LNHDA and CDR2 SQIVND (reference sequence). The CDR3, as DNA: TGTGCCAGTGGAGCAGGGGGATTGTTCGAGCAGTACTTC. This gives the protein CASGAGGLFEQYF.

The chain combines TRBV19 with TRBJ1-2, with 7 nucleotides matching TRBD1. Germline CDR1 reads LNHDA; CDR2 reads SQIVND (reference sequence). Germline trimming cut 7 bases from V and 5 bases from J; bases unmatched to any gene: 10. The CDR3 sequence is 14 residues long. Here the CDR3 reads CASTQSGQIYGYTF. In DNA, the CDR3 is TGTGCCAGTACCCAATCGGGACAGATATATGGCTACACCTTC.

This clonotype came up a few times. This sequence joins TRBV7-9 and TRBJ2-1; 10 bases fit TRBD2. The CDR3 has 16 amino acids. V lost 1 base to trimming and J lost 4 bases; unmatched junction nucleotides: 4. Looked up from germline, CDR1 is SEHNR and CDR2 is FQNEAQ (reference sequence). CDR3 amino acids: CASSLVRTSGYNEQFF. The CDR3 DNA sequence: TGTGCCAGCAGCTTAGTCCGGACTAGCGGATACAATGAGCAGTTCTTC.

This clonotype was seen only a few times. This rearrangement joins TRBV20-1 to TRBJ2-7; 7 nucleotides match TRBD1. The length of the CDR3 is 12 residues. Trimming removed 6 bases from V and 3 bases from J; junction bases left unmatched: 5. Per the germline V gene, CDR1 is DFQATT and CDR2 is SNEGSKA (reference sequence). CDR3 region: CSANRDSYEQYF. The CDR3 nucleotides read TGCAGTGCCAACCGGGACAGCTACGAGCAGTACTTC.

This sequence joins TRBV19 and TRBJ2-5; D ambiguous. Deletions cut 0 bases from V and 5 bases from J, with 4 bases between. The CDR3 contains 12 residues. The germline V gene has CDR1 LNHDA and CDR2 SQIVND (reference sequence). The CDR3 DNA follows: TGTGCCAGTAGTATAGATCTGGAGACCCAGTACTTC. It specifies CASSIDLETQYF. The variable domain in full, completed from reference TRBV19 and TRBJ2-5, reads DGGITQSPKYLFRKEGQNVTLSCEQNLNHDAMYWYRQDPGQGLRLIYYSQIVNDFQKGDIAEGYSVSREKKESFPLTVTSAQKNPTAFYLCASSIDLETQYFGPGTRLLVL.

This clonotype was observed a few times. The chain recombines TRBV19 with TRBJ2-1; TRBD1 matches at 7 bases. Trimming removed 6 bases from V and 9 bases from J; junction bases left unmatched: 8. The length of the CDR3 is 13 residues. From germline, CDR1 is LNHDA and CDR2 SQIVND (reference sequence). Here the CDR3 DNA reads TGTGCCAGTAGAAAAGACAGGGATGGTGAGCAGTTCTTC. Residues: CASRKDRDGEQFF.

This clonotype has at least ten counts. This chain connects TRBV28 to TRBJ2-1; D is unresolved. The V gene's germline CDR1 is MDHEN and CDR2 SYDVKM. V lost 6 bases, J lost 5 bases, and 8 bases lay in between. The CDR3 has 12 residues. The CDR3, as DNA: TGTGCCAGCAGCACCGGAGACAATGAGCAGTTCTTC. It is translated as CASSTGDNEQFF.

The chain carries TRBV6-1 and TRBJ2-3, with 8 bases matching TRBD2. The CDR3 sequence is 13 residues long. V shed 4 bases and J 6 bases; nucleotides not matched to a gene: 3. The germline CDR1 and CDR2 sequences are MNHNS and SASEGT. The DNA for the CDR3 is TGTGCCAGCAGTGGGACTAGCATGGATACGCAGTATTTT. The encoded protein is CASSGTSMDTQYF.

V gene TRBV7-3 combines with J gene TRBJ1-6, with D maybe TRBD1 (6 bases). The germline V gene encodes CDR1 SGHTA and CDR2 FQGTGA. Trimming left V 4 bases short and J 6 bases short, with 10 bases between. The CDR3 sequence is 14 residues long. The CDR3 DNA reads TGTGCCAGCAGCTACGGACAGCCTAATTCACCCCTCCACTTT. Amino acids: CASSYGQPNSPLHF.

The chain joins TRBV27 to TRBJ2-2; 14 bases are a match to TRBD2. With 8 bases clipped from V and 4 bases from J, the junction kept 3 bases outside the gene matches. Germline loops: CDR1 MNHEY, CDR2 SMNVEV (reference sequence). This CDR3 contains 15 residues. The CDR3 region is CASFGLAGGTGELFF. The CDR3 DNA reads as TGTGCCAGCTTCGGACTAGCGGGAGGCACCGGGGAGCTGTTTTTT.

The J gene is TRBJ2-1, the V gene TRBV3-1; 13 bases agree with TRBD2. Germline V gene data show CDR1 as LGHDT and CDR2 as YNNKEL (reference sequence). The CDR3 consists of 17 residues. V was clipped by 3 bases and J by 7 bases; unmatched bases: 9. The CDR3 nucleotides read TGTGCCAGCAGCCAGGTTTTACTAGCGGGAGGGGGAAATGAGCAGTTCTTC. This codes for CASSQVLLAGGGNEQFF.

Ten or more counts support this clonotype. The chain uses TRBV20-1 and TRBJ2-1; D tentatively reads TRBD1 or TRBD2 (5 bases each). The V and J ends lost 4 bases and 8 bases respectively, with 15 bases between them. The CDR3 length is 13 residues. CDR1 DFQATT and CDR2 SNEGSKA come from the germline V gene (reference sequence). The CDR3 coding sequence is TGCAGTGCTATGGGACGCGACGGGTATGAGCAGTTCTTC. The encoded protein is CSAMGRDGYEQFF.

The sample holds many counts of this clonotype. The chain recombines TRBV3-1 with TRBJ2-3; 11 bases line up with TRBD1. The trim removed 1 base at V and 5 bases at J, leaving 8 bases unmatched. Germline V gives CDR1 LGHDT, CDR2 YNNKEL (reference sequence). This CDR3 contains 17 residues. CDR3 sequence: CASSQGSYGTGGDTQYF. The CDR3 bases are TGTGCCAGCAGCCAAGGGAGCTACGGGACAGGGGGAGATACGCAGTATTTT.

This clonotype was counted many times. The genes are TRBV28 and TRBJ2-7; 8 nucleotides agree with TRBD2. J lost 0 bases, V lost 1 base, and 11 bases had no gene match. This CDR3 has 18 amino acids. Germline V gives CDR1 MDHEN, CDR2 SYDVKM. In DNA form, the CDR3 reads TGTGCCAGCAGTTTATTGGGAACAGTAGCGGGGAGCTCCTACGAGCAGTACTTC. Its protein product is CASSLLGTVAGSSYEQYF.

The chain is built from TRBV6-1 and TRBJ2-4, with 11 positions matching TRBD2. Germline lookup yields CDR1 MNHNS and CDR2 SASEGT. The CDR3 runs 13 residues. The J segment lost 6 bases and the V segment lost 7 bases, leaving 2 bases of the junction unmatched. For the CDR3, the DNA is TGTGCCAGCATCGGACTAGCGGGAAACATTCAGTACTTC. It yields the protein CASIGLAGNIQYF.

The sample holds many counts of this clonotype. The chain carries TRBV10-1 and TRBJ1-2; a weak D match, TRBD1 (5 bases). The CDR3 is 13 amino acids. Germline values: CDR1 WNHNN, CDR2 SYGVQD (reference sequence). The V and J ends lost 9 bases and 2 bases respectively, with 13 bases between them. CDR3 region: CASPCRENYGYTF. The CDR3 DNA reads as TGCGCCAGTCCCTGCAGGGAGAACTATGGCTACACCTTC.

In this sample, this clonotype turned up many times. V is TRBV2 and J is TRBJ2-5; D is ambiguous. This CDR3 has 13 amino acids. Germline values: CDR1 SNHLY, CDR2 FYNNEI. Trimming pared 3 bases from V and 7 bases from J, leaving 12 bases between. The CDR3 protein is CASSDSLSMTQYF. In DNA form, the CDR3 reads TGTGCCAGCAGTGATTCGCTTTCCATGACCCAGTACTTC.

The chain carries TRBV29-1 and TRBJ2-3; possibly TRBD2 for D (7 bases). V was shortened by 5 bases and J by 0 bases, with 9 bases between the two germline ends. Germline CDR1 and CDR2: SQVTM and ANQGSEA. The CDR3 consists of 13 residues. For the CDR3, the DNA is TGCAGCGTTAGGGGGGGTAGCACAGATACGCAGTATTTT. It encodes CSVRGGSTDTQYF.

This clonotype was detected ten times or more. The chain employs TRBV20-1 and TRBJ2-3; 8 bases are a match to TRBD2. Germline loops: CDR1 DFQATT, CDR2 SNEGSKA (reference sequence). This CDR3 has 14 amino acids. V was pared by 6 bases and J by 1 base, with 6 bases of the junction left unmatched. CDR3 DNA: TGCAGTGCCAAGCTAGCGGGCCGCACAGATACGCAGTATTTT. Translation gives CSAKLAGRTDTQYF.